Below are 20 T cell receptor beta chains sequenced from a single sample in a study of T cells in Graves' hyperthyroidism and ophthalmopathy. Amplified TCR beta CDR3 regions came from RNA transcripts. The study used the HTBI primer set for a first-round RT-PCR of the TCR CDR3. TCRdb itself ran the multiplex PCR reads through MiXCR, one entry per CDR3 protein. Of 350,000 to 400,000 distinct CDR3 sequences in the sample, approximately 18% were seen once. Sequenced: blood. The receptor set was obtained from a man aged 18 to 30 with Graves' ophthalmopathy.

There are many counts of this clonotype. This chain uses TRBV6-5 with TRBJ2-7; 9 bases are shared with TRBD2. This CDR3 has 15 residues. Germline V gene lookup returns CDR1 MNHEY and CDR2 SVGAGI. J gave up 5 bases and V 0 bases, and 5 bases lay outside the gene matches. This chain's CDR3 is CASSYSGAGGDEQYF. Here the CDR3 DNA reads TGTGCCAGCAGTTACTCGGGAGCGGGGGGCGACGAGCAGTACTTC.

A note on this clonotype: A much larger clone lies one base from this, so it may be a read error. The chain recombines TRBV5-1 with TRBJ2-1, with 8 bases fitting TRBD1. The CDR3 totals 15 residues. J gave up 6 bases and V 4 bases, and 9 bases lay outside the gene matches. CDR1 SGHRS and CDR2 YFSETQ come from the germline V gene. The CDR3 is CASSADRGYCNEQFF. The CDR3 DNA reads TGCGCCAGCAGCGCTGACAGGGGATATTGCAATGAGCAGTTCTTC.

The rearrangement uses TRBV24-1 and TRBJ2-5, with D perhaps TRBD1 or TRBD2 (5 bases each). Trimming cost V 3 bases and J 4 bases, with 14 bases left between them. There are 15 residues in the CDR3. Germline CDR1 and CDR2: KGHDR and SFDVKD. CDR3 sequence reads: CATSDDPGLGETQYF. In DNA, the CDR3 is TGTGCCACCAGTGATGACCCGGGGCTGGGAGAGACCCAGTACTTC.

This clonotype was recorded many times. The chain has TRBV4-1 and TRBJ1-4; D ambiguous. V was trimmed by 2 bases and J by 4 bases, leaving 8 bases between them. The germline V gene has CDR1 MGHRA and CDR2 YSYEKL. The CDR3 totals 14 residues. CDR3 nucleotides: TGCGCCAGCAGCCAACACGGAAGTAATGAAAAACTGTTTTTT. Protein: CASSQHGSNEKLFF.

This clonotype was found a few times. V is TRBV19 and J is TRBJ1-2; D is unresolved. This CDR3 is 14 amino acids long. The germline V gene encodes CDR1 LNHDA and CDR2 SQIVND (reference sequence). V was trimmed by 0 bases and J by 8 bases, leaving 13 bases between them. The CDR3 region has the DNA TGTGCCAGTAGTATAGATCTGGGCGGATCGGGCTACACCTTC. It translates to CASSIDLGGSGYTF. Looking up the rest from reference TRBV19 and TRBJ1-2 gives the full variable domain: DGGITQSPKYLFRKEGQNVTLSCEQNLNHDAMYWYRQDPGQGLRLIYYSQIVNDFQKGDIAEGYSVSREKKESFPLTVTSAQKNPTAFYLCASSIDLGGSGYTFGSGTRLTVV.

This clonotype was recorded many times. The chain recombines TRBV12-3 or TRBV12-4 with TRBJ1-5; the D gene is possibly TRBD1 (6 bases). The CDR3 totals 14 residues. Trimming removed 6 bases from V and 7 bases from J, with 16 bases in between. In DNA form, the CDR3 reads TGTGCCAGCAGGCCAGGGGTGCTGGAACAGCCCCAGCATTTT. Translating it yields CASRPGVLEQPQHF.

Ten or more counts support this clonotype. The chain is built from TRBV6-1 and TRBJ1-2; no clear D. V lost 10 bases and J 8 bases, leaving 20 bases between the germline ends. This CDR3 spans 13 amino acids. Germline-derived CDR1 and CDR2 are MNHNS and SASEGT. In DNA form, the CDR3 reads TGTGCCATCCGGGAAGGCAGTCTTAGGGGCTACACCTTC. Residues: CAIREGSLRGYTF.

This clonotype was seen repeatedly, ten times or more. The V call is TRBV5-1, the J call TRBJ1-1; D remains ambiguous. Germline CDR1 reads SGHRS; CDR2 reads YFSETQ. The CDR3 contains 13 residues. Trimming took off 3 bases at V and 4 bases at J, with 10 bases between the two ends. The CDR3 sequence: CASSYNLGTEAFF. CDR3 nucleotide sequence: TGCGCCAGCAGCTATAACTTGGGCACTGAAGCTTTCTTT.

This clonotype was found many times. The genes are TRBV20-1 and TRBJ2-7, with 7 bases identical to TRBD2. CDR3 size: 13 residues. The J segment lost 2 bases and the V segment lost 0 bases, leaving 1 base of the junction unmatched. Per the germline V gene, CDR1 is DFQATT and CDR2 is SNEGSKA (reference sequence). The CDR3 reads CSARDGGAYEQYF. The CDR3 DNA follows: TGCAGTGCTAGAGATGGGGGGGCCTACGAGCAGTACTTC.

In this sample, this clonotype turned up a few times. The rearrangement uses TRBV9 and TRBJ2-7; a weak D match, TRBD2 (5 bases). V lost 2 bases and J lost 2, with 11 bases in between. Germline V gene sequence: CDR1 SGDLS, CDR2 YYNGEE. This CDR3 contains 14 residues. CDR3 sequence: CASSVDGGTYEQYF. The DNA of the CDR3 is TGTGCCAGCAGCGTCGACGGAGGTACCTACGAGCAGTACTTC.

The table lists this clonotype with many counts. The chain links TRBV6-1 to TRBJ2-3, with 9 bases aligning to TRBD1. CDR1 is MNHNS and CDR2 is SASEGT in the germline V gene. This CDR3 is built from 14 residues. Trimming removed 7 bases from V and 5 bases from J; junction bases left unmatched: 7. CDR3 coding DNA: TGTGCCAGCAAGACAGGGGGGCCGGGAGATACGCAGTATTTT. This gives the protein CASKTGGPGDTQYF.

The V gene is TRBV4-1, the J gene TRBJ1-2; TRBD1 might be the D (5 bases). V was cut by 0 bases and J by 4 bases, with 15 bases left in between. Germline CDR1 and CDR2: MGHRA and YSYEKL. The length of the CDR3 is 16 residues. The CDR3 DNA reads TGCGCCAGCAGCCAAGATGAGGACACGACCGTCTATGGCTACACCTTC. It yields the protein CASSQDEDTTVYGYTF.

The chain couples TRBV7-2 to TRBJ1-5, with 9 bases fitting TRBD1. The trim removed 1 base at V and 7 bases at J, leaving 8 bases unmatched. The CDR3 sequence is 16 residues long. CDR1 is SGHTA, CDR2 FQGNSA, per germline. CDR3 bases: TGTGCCAGCAGCTTAGAGGGCGGGACAGGGCTACAGCCCCAGCATTTT. Its translation: CASSLEGGTGLQPQHF.

The rearrangement uses TRBV3-1 and TRBJ1-4; TRBD1 agrees at 9 bases. CDR1 and CDR2 from the germline V gene are LGHDT and YNNKEL (reference sequence). This CDR3 comprises 15 residues. V trimming: 4 bases; J trimming: 7 bases; junction bases outside the gene matches: 7. In DNA, the CDR3 is TGTGCCAGCAGCCGGGCGGGACAGGGTTCTGAAAAACTGTTTTTT. Protein: CASSRAGQGSEKLFF.

There are many counts of this clonotype. The chain links TRBV11-2 to TRBJ2-1, with TRBD2 identical over 7 bases. The V segment lost 1 base and the J segment 3 bases; nucleotides outside the gene matches: 6. Per the germline V gene, CDR1 is SGHAT and CDR2 is FQNNGV. The CDR3 is made up of 16 amino acids. CDR3 region: CASSLGEGRGYNEQFF. The CDR3 DNA reads TGTGCCAGCAGCTTAGGGGAGGGTAGGGGCTACAATGAGCAGTTCTTC.

This clonotype has ten or more counts. The chain links TRBV18 to TRBJ2-7; D uncertain. The germline V gene has CDR1 KGHSH and CDR2 LQKENI. The V and J ends lost 3 bases and 0 bases respectively, with 9 bases between them. The CDR3 is made up of 14 amino acids. The CDR3 coding sequence is TGTGCCAGCTCACCCCTCGGGTCCTCCTACGAGCAGTACTTC. Its protein is CASSPLGSSYEQYF.

Here the CDR3 DNA reads TGTGCCAGCTCACCAATTCCGGGGGGGCATGGAGAGACCCAGTACTTC. Encoded protein: CASSPIPGGHGETQYF. The V and J genes are TRBV18 and TRBJ2-5, with TRBD2 matching 8 bases. The length of the CDR3 is 16 residues. After removal of 2 bases from V and 4 bases from J, the junction contained 9 bases not matched to a gene. Germline CDR1 and CDR2: KGHSH and LQKENI.

This clonotype was observed many times. The chain links TRBV27 to TRBJ1-1; 7 positions match TRBD1. This CDR3 is 13 amino acids long. Losses at the gene ends were 5 bases for V and 5 bases for J; bases not matched to a gene: 5. Germline loops: CDR1 MNHEY, CDR2 SMNVEV (reference sequence). CDR3 in amino acids: CASSLRQGTEAFF. Here the CDR3 DNA reads TGTGCCAGCAGTCTACGACAGGGAACTGAAGCTTTCTTT.

This clonotype came up a few times. This chain uses TRBV6-6 with TRBJ1-2, with TRBD1 matching over 8 bases. The CDR3 runs to 13 residues. With V trimmed by 2 bases and J by 7 bases, 3 bases remained unmatched. The germline V gene encodes CDR1 MNHNY and CDR2 SVGAGI (reference sequence). CDR3 amino acids: CASSYQGAGGYTF. The CDR3 nucleotides read TGTGCCAGCAGTTACCAGGGGGCGGGTGGCTACACCTTC.

This clonotype was observed many times. The chain combines TRBV7-9 with TRBJ1-1; D is ambiguous. Germline CDR1 reads SEHNR; CDR2 reads FQNEAQ (reference sequence). Trimming removed 5 bases from V and 2 bases from J, with 6 bases in between. The CDR3 runs 12 residues. For the CDR3, the DNA is TGTGCCAGCAGCGACGTCAACACTGAAGCTTTCTTT. It encodes CASSDVNTEAFF.